One sample yielded the 26 T cell receptor beta chains listed below, sequenced in a study of blood T cell repertoires in COVID-19. Measured with immunoSEQ multiplex PCR; TCRdb has only the in-frame clones, and not every one. This repertoire shows more than 80,000 clones, around 85% found once; its top ten account for around 20%. Sequencing was done on a sample of peripheral blood. These receptor sequences come from an older woman with COVID-19, enrolled during active disease.

V usage is TRBV5-1 and J usage is TRBJ1-4, with D tentatively TRBD1 (6 bases). Germline V gives CDR1 SGHRS, CDR2 YFSETQ. Deletions cut 3 bases from V and 5 bases from J, with 11 bases between. The CDR3 spans 14 residues. The CDR3 DNA is TGCGCCAGCAGCTACCGGGACAACAATGAAAAACTGTTTTTT. This translates into CASSYRDNNEKLFF.

This chain connects TRBV27 to TRBJ1-1; tentatively, D is TRBD1 (6 bases). The CDR3 extends over 15 amino acids. Germline CDR1 MNHEY, CDR2 SMNVEV (reference sequence). Trimming pared 3 bases from V and 1 base from J, leaving 12 bases between. The CDR3 DNA is TGTGCCAGCAGTTTGTCAAGGACAGCGAACACTGAAGCTTTCTTT. Protein sequence: CASSLSRTANTEAFF.

J is TRBJ2-5 and V is TRBV20-1, with D unclear. Germline values: CDR1 DFQATT, CDR2 SNEGSKA (reference sequence). CDR3 length: 11 amino acids. Trimming shortened V by 6 bases and J by 3 bases, and 8 bases separated the two germline ends. CDR3 bases: TGCAGTGCCCCCCGGGAAGAGACCCAGTACTTC. It yields the protein CSAPREETQYF.

The CDR3 sequence is CASSIWAYSNQPQHF. In nucleotides, the CDR3 is TGTGCCAGTAGTATTTGGGCCTATAGCAATCAGCCCCAGCATTTT. The chain joins TRBV19 to TRBJ1-5, with D hard to call. Per the germline V gene, CDR1 is LNHDA and CDR2 is SQIVND (reference sequence). V dropped 3 bases and J dropped 0 bases, with 9 bases sitting between them. This CDR3 is 15 amino acids long.

Concerning this clone itself: A junction boundary mismatches the germline segment, possibly from a read error. The genes are TRBV6-2 or TRBV6-3 and TRBJ1-2, with 8 bases aligning to TRBD1. CDR3 size: 12 residues. Germline CDR1 MNHEY, CDR2 SVGEGT. The CDR3, as DNA: TGTGCCAGCAGCAAACCGCAGGGGGCTCAGTCTTTC. Amino acids: CASSKPQGAQSF.

This rearrangement joins TRBV11-3 to TRBJ2-3, with 7 bases that match TRBD1. This CDR3 has 13 residues. The V gene end was trimmed by 5 bases and the J gene end by 6 bases; junction bases not matched to a gene: 5. Germline V gene data show CDR1 as SGHNT and CDR2 as YENEEA. This CDR3 is CASSRGQGDTQYF. The CDR3, as DNA: TGTGCCAGCAGCAGGGGGCAGGGGGATACGCAGTATTTT.

The V and J genes are TRBV5-4 and TRBJ2-4; maybe TRBD2 (5 bases). Trimming pared 2 bases from V and 8 bases from J, leaving 11 bases between. Germline CDR1 is SGHNT and CDR2 is YYREEE (reference sequence). The CDR3 totals 13 residues. CDR3 residues: CASSFSPRDIQYF. The CDR3 nucleotides read TGTGCCAGCAGCTTTTCGCCGCGGGACATTCAGTACTTC.

This rearrangement joins TRBV7-8 to TRBJ2-1; possible D gene TRBD2, 6 bases. Trimming removed 4 bases at V and 7 bases at J, with 17 bases between. The CDR3 is 15 amino acids. Germline CDR1 is SGHVS and CDR2 is FQNEAQ. The CDR3 reads CASSYVEVGRNEQFF. The DNA of the CDR3 is TGTGCCAGCAGCTACGTAGAGGTTGGGAGGAATGAGCAGTTCTTC. The entire variable domain, with the rest obtained from reference TRBV7-8 and TRBJ2-1, is as follows: GAGVSQSPRYKVAKRGQDVALRCDPISGHVSLFWYQQALGQGPEFLTYFQNEAQLDKSGLPSDRFFAERPEGSVSTLKIQRTQQEDSAVYLCASSYVEVGRNEQFFGPGTRLTVL.

This clone was counted once. The chain joins TRBV5-1 to TRBJ2-3, with 8 nucleotides matching TRBD2. The trim removed 4 bases at V and 0 bases at J, leaving 7 bases unmatched. This CDR3 region has 16 residues. The germline CDR1 and CDR2 sequences are SGHRS and YFSETQ. This chain's CDR3 is CASSPWAGGSTDTQYF. In DNA, the CDR3 is TGCGCCAGCAGCCCTTGGGCGGGGGGAAGCACAGATACGCAGTATTTT.

The chain couples TRBV19 to TRBJ2-7; D is ambiguous. The V gene lost 3 bases and the J gene lost 2 bases, with 8 bases spanning the gap. Germline CDR1 reads LNHDA; CDR2 reads SQIVND (reference sequence). CDR3 size: 13 residues. CDR3 in DNA: TGTGCCAGTAGTATCAGAGACACCTACGAGCAGTACTTC. Its translation is CASSIRDTYEQYF.

This clone was seen only once. The J gene is TRBJ1-1, the V gene TRBV10-1; possibly TRBD1 for D (5 bases). In germline, CDR1 is WNHNN, CDR2 SYGVQD (reference sequence). This CDR3 spans 13 amino acids. The germline V and J ends were trimmed by 2 bases and 4 bases, with 8 bases remaining between them. The CDR3 is CASSERGVTEAFF. CDR3 in DNA: TGCGCCAGCAGTGAGCGGGGGGTCACTGAAGCTTTCTTT.

The V and J genes are TRBV9 and TRBJ1-1; TRBD1 matches 11 bases. The CDR3 length is 15 residues. Germline trimming cut 3 bases from V and 2 bases from J; bases unmatched to any gene: 3. Germline-derived CDR1 and CDR2 are SGDLS and YYNGEE. The CDR3 loop reads CASSAGQGANTEAFF. CDR3 coding DNA: TGTGCCAGCAGCGCCGGACAGGGGGCAAACACTGAAGCTTTCTTT.

CDR3 bases: TGCGCCAGCAGCCATGGTCGGGAGGGAGACACCATATATTTT. It translates to CASSHGREGDTIYF. This rearrangement joins TRBV4-1 to TRBJ1-3; D remains ambiguous. Germline loops: CDR1 MGHRA, CDR2 YSYEKL. This CDR3 contains 14 residues. The V gene lost 3 bases and the J gene lost 8 bases, with 14 bases spanning the gap.

This chain joins TRBV14 and TRBJ1-2; no clear D. V shed 0 bases and J shed 7 bases, with 21 bases lying between them. Germline CDR1 reads SGHDN; CDR2 reads FVKESK. The CDR3 has 17 amino acids. The DNA for the CDR3 is TGTGCCAGCAGCCAAGAAGACCTGGCGTCCCTAGGATCTGGCTACACCTTC. Its translation is CASSQEDLASLGSGYTF.

V usage is TRBV7-2 and J usage is TRBJ2-5, with 10 bases fitting TRBD2. This CDR3 is built from 17 residues. J lost 5 bases, V lost 4 bases, and 13 bases had no gene match. Germline V gene sequence: CDR1 SGHTA, CDR2 FQGNSA. CDR3 sequence reads: CASSSAGGPRSPETQYF. As DNA, the CDR3 is TGTGCCAGCAGCTCAGCGGGGGGGCCGCGTAGTCCGGAGACCCAGTACTTC.

The chain is built from TRBV19 and TRBJ1-5, with D possibly being TRBD1 (5 bases). The CDR3 totals 13 residues. Germline assignment: CDR1 LNHDA and CDR2 SQIVND (reference sequence). V dropped 6 bases and J dropped 1 base, with 7 bases sitting between them. CDR3 in DNA: TGTGCCAGTAGGCGGGACAGCAATCAGCCCCAGCATTTT. Translated, it gives CASRRDSNQPQHF.

This clone has only one observation. The chain links TRBV30 to TRBJ2-5, with D tentatively TRBD1 (6 bases). The CDR3 consists of 10 residues. Germline CDR1 and CDR2: GTSNPN and SVGIG (reference sequence). V lost 8 bases, J lost 5 bases, and 9 bases lay in between. The CDR3 DNA is TGTGCCCAGGGGTTGGAGACCCAGTACTTC. Translating it yields CAQGLETQYF.

This clone has just a few counts. The V gene is TRBV5-5, the J gene TRBJ1-6, with no clear D. The CDR3 has 19 amino acids. CDR1 is SGHKS and CDR2 is YYEKEE in the germline V gene (reference sequence). Trimming took 1 base from V and 3 from J, leaving 20 bases between them. The DNA for the CDR3 is TGTGCCAGCAGCTTGTTCCAAGCCGAATCGGGGTTCTATAATTCACCCCTCCACTTT. It is translated as CASSLFQAESGFYNSPLHF.

This rearrangement joins TRBV25-1 to TRBJ1-6; no clear D. Germline V lookup: CDR1 MGHDK, CDR2 SYGVNS. V lost 3 bases and J 5 bases, leaving 14 bases between the germline ends. CDR3 size: 16 residues. CDR3 bases: TGTGCCAGCAGTGACCCCCGCGCGTCCGATAATTCACCCCTCCACTTT. It specifies CASSDPRASDNSPLHF.

The chain has TRBV10-3 and TRBJ2-2; 9 bases align to TRBD2. CDR1 ENHRY and CDR2 SYGVKD come from the germline V gene. Losses at the gene ends were 4 bases for V and 2 bases for J; bases not matched to a gene: 5. The CDR3 is made up of 16 amino acids. The DNA for the CDR3 is TGTGCCATCAGTGGCAGACTAGCGGCTAACACCGGGGAGCTGTTTTTT. It specifies CAISGRLAANTGELFF.

The V gene is TRBV5-1, the J gene TRBJ2-7; TRBD2 agrees at 7 bases. With V trimmed by 0 bases and J by 6 bases, 6 bases remained unmatched. The germline V gene has CDR1 SGHRS and CDR2 YFSETQ. This CDR3 region has 14 residues. The CDR3 is CASSLALASGEQYF. CDR3 sequence (DNA): TGCGCCAGCAGCTTGGCGTTGGCTAGCGGCGAGCAGTACTTC.

The V call is TRBV18, the J call TRBJ2-7; a possible D gene is TRBD1 (6 bases). CDR1 is KGHSH and CDR2 is LQKENI in the germline V gene. This CDR3 has 15 amino acids. V was clipped by 5 bases and J by 3 bases, with 17 bases between them. In nucleotides, the CDR3 is TGTGCCAGCTCAGAGTCAGGGACAACTCGCTACGAGCAGTACTTC. Translating gives CASSESGTTRYEQYF.

The V call is TRBV15, the J call TRBJ2-3, with D tentatively TRBD2 (6 bases). CDR3 length: 15 residues. V was trimmed by 2 bases and J by 4 bases, leaving 13 bases between them. Germline values: CDR1 LNHNV, CDR2 YYDKDF (reference sequence). CDR3 bases: TGTGCCACCAGCAGAACCGGGAGCCTCCCAGATACGCAGTATTTT. Residues: CATSRTGSLPDTQYF. Full variable domain (rest looked up from reference TRBV15 and TRBJ2-3): DAMVIQNPRYQVTQFGKPVTLSCSQTLNHNVMYWYQQKSSQAPKLLFHYYDKDFNNEADTPDNFQSRRPNTSFCFLDIRSPGLGDTAMYLCATSRTGSLPDTQYFGPGTRLTVL.

The V call is TRBV5-4, the J call TRBJ1-4; 10 bases are shared with TRBD1. Looked up from germline, CDR1 is SGHNT and CDR2 is YYREEE (reference sequence). The CDR3 covers 14 residues. Trimming cost V 2 bases and J 8 bases; bases outside gene matches: 3. CDR3 sequence: CASSLDRGQEKLFF. CDR3 coding DNA: TGTGCCAGCAGCTTAGACAGGGGGCAGGAAAAACTGTTTTTT.

This clone was seen a few times. This sequence joins TRBV2 and TRBJ1-6, with D hard to call. There are 17 residues in the CDR3. Germline CDR1 is SNHLY and CDR2 is FYNNEI. The germline V and J ends were trimmed by 4 bases and 0 bases, with 13 bases remaining between them. Here the CDR3 DNA reads TGTGCCAGCAGTGTAGCTAGTCTTAGCTCCTATAATTCACCCCTCCACTTT. Its protein is CASSVASLSSYNSPLHF. The whole variable domain, remainder taken from reference TRBV2 and TRBJ1-6, is EPEVTQTPSHQVTQMGQEVILRCVPISNHLYFYWYRQILGQKVEFLVSFYNNEISEKSEIFDDQFSVERPDGSNFTLKIRSTKLEDSAMYFCASSVASLSSYNSPLHFGNGTRLTVT.

This chain uses TRBV5-1 with TRBJ2-5; no definite D call. The germline CDR1 and CDR2 sequences are SGHRS and YFSETQ. CDR3 length: 13 residues. Trimming removed 2 bases from V and 5 bases from J, with 10 bases in between. The DNA for the CDR3 is TGCGCCAGCAGCTTTGGGCCATCGGAGACCCAGTACTTC. It yields the protein CASSFGPSETQYF.